This is a list of T cell receptor beta chains from one sample in a study of blood T cells in healthy people across ages. Each CDR3 protein gets one entry after TCRdb re-called the 5' RACE reads with MiXCR. This table holds over 750,000 distinct CDR3 sequences, 20% to 25% found once. The same data also contributed to another study, on T cells of mothers and their children.

The sample consisted of blood. These receptors all stem from a boy aged 10-17 years in good health. CDR3s include the opening cysteine and the closing phenylalanine or tryptophan. A D gene is named only where the DNA matches it firmly. Size is stated for part of the rows, as once, few or many counts, or as a class when the clone is expanded.

abundance: .
j_gene: TRBJ2-5
d_gene: TRBD1
v_gene: TRBV6-1
CDR3nt: TGTGCCAGCAGTGAAGCAGCCGGGACAGGGACAGAGACCCAGTACTTC
CDR3aa: CASSEAAGTGTETQYF

abundance: .
j_gene: TRBJ2-5
d_gene: TRBD1
v_gene: TRBV14
CDR3nt: TGTGCCAGCAGCAAGACAGGGTTGGCAGAGACCCAGTACTTC
CDR3aa: CASSKTGLAETQYF

abundance: .
j_gene: TRBJ2-1
d_gene: .
v_gene: TRBV29-1
CDR3nt: TGCAGCGTTGAAGGTCAGGGAAGTTACAATGAGCAGTTCTTC
CDR3aa: CSVEGQGSYNEQFF

abundance: few
j_gene: TRBJ2-7
d_gene: .
v_gene: TRBV4-2
CDR3nt: TGTGCCAGCAGCCAAGATAGCGCCTACGAGCAGTACTTC
CDR3aa: CASSQDSAYEQYF

abundance: .
j_gene: TRBJ1-2
d_gene: .
v_gene: TRBV7-2
CDR3nt: TGTGCCAGCAGCTTAGATCGGATGGACAGCTATGGCTACACCTTC
CDR3aa: CASSLDRMDSYGYTF

abundance: few
j_gene: TRBJ2-2
d_gene: .
v_gene: TRBV29-1
CDR3nt: TGCAGCGTCCTTAGCACCGGGGAGCTGTTTTTT
CDR3aa: CSVLSTGELFF

abundance: few
j_gene: TRBJ2-3
d_gene: TRBD2
v_gene: TRBV2
CDR3nt: TGTGCCAGCAGTGGTCTAGCGGCTAGCACAGATACGCAGTATTTT
CDR3aa: CASSGLAASTDTQYF

abundance: .
j_gene: TRBJ1-2
d_gene: TRBD1
v_gene: TRBV5-6
CDR3nt: TGTGCCAGCAGCCAACTGGGGACAGACTATGGCTACACCTTC
CDR3aa: CASSQLGTDYGYTF

abundance: few
j_gene: TRBJ2-2
d_gene: TRBD1
v_gene: TRBV12-3/TRBV12-4
CDR3nt: TGTGCCAGCACTGGGACAGGGGGCCCCGGGGAGCTGTTTTTT
CDR3aa: CASTGTGGPGELFF

abundance: few
j_gene: TRBJ2-7
d_gene: .
v_gene: TRBV12-3/TRBV12-4
CDR3nt: TGTGCCAGCAGGGATACAGGGTTCAGCGAGCAGTACTTC
CDR3aa: CASRDTGFSEQYF

abundance: .
j_gene: TRBJ2-7
d_gene: TRBD1
v_gene: TRBV28
CDR3nt: TGTGCCAGCAGTTTAGGGACAGGGAGGTTCGGGCAGTACTTC
CDR3aa: CASSLGTGRFGQYF

abundance: .
j_gene: TRBJ2-7
d_gene: .
v_gene: TRBV28
CDR3nt: TGTGCCAGCAGTTTACAGGTAGTAACCTACGAGCAGTACTTC
CDR3aa: CASSLQVVTYEQYF

abundance: few
j_gene: TRBJ2-7
d_gene: .
v_gene: TRBV12-5
CDR3nt: TGTGCTAGTGGTTTTGAGTGGCCCCCCTACGAGCAGTACTTC
CDR3aa: CASGFEWPPYEQYF

abundance: .
j_gene: TRBJ2-2
d_gene: TRBD2
v_gene: TRBV12-3/TRBV12-4
CDR3nt: TGTGCCAGCACTCCTAGCGGGAGGCGGAACACCGGGGAGCTGTTTTTT
CDR3aa: CASTPSGRRNTGELFF